Included here is one TCR beta chain sequence, with context. This sample was taken from a study of blood T cell repertoires in COVID-19. Study-level information: The study drew acute and convalescent COVID-19 samples from the United States, Italy and Spain. T cells, B-cell-depleted T cells, or PBMCs provided the cDNA or gDNA that served as material.

Trimming at V came to 3 bases and at J to 5 bases, leaving 4 bases not matched to a gene. This CDR3 is built from 14 residues. Per the germline V gene, CDR1 is MDHEN and CDR2 is SYDVKM. Authors' methods: Reference gene primer amplification gave estimated nucleated cell counts. Sequencing was performed with immunoSEQ multiplex PCR; in TCRdb, only in-frame clones are kept and a portion is missing. The V and J calls and the clone size are those of that table, but D and trimming were determined from the DNA. The table has 450,000 to 500,000 clones, approximately 85% seen once. The chain recombines TRBV28 with TRBJ2-5, with TRBD2 matching 9 bases. The sequence derives from a human donor in a cohort sampled during active COVID-19. Material: peripheral blood. The CDR3 loop is CASSLLAGVETQYF. The CDR3 coding sequence is TGTGCCAGCAGTTTGTTAGCGGGAGTTGAGACCCAGTACTTC.